The clone carrying this TCR beta chain was observed a single time. Method: immunoSEQ multiplex PCR; TCRdb's copy keeps in-frame clones and lacks some. The profile shows roughly 140,000 clones, roughly 82% of them singletons. This sample stems from a study of blood T cell repertoires in COVID-19. The overall study: The samples span acute and convalescent COVID-19 from the United States, Italy and Spain.

The CDR3 sequence is 13 residues long. Germline loops: CDR1 LGHDT, CDR2 YNNKEL (reference sequence). The trim removed 5 bases at V and 6 bases at J, leaving 2 bases unmatched. The sequence was obtained from a man aged 60 to 69 with active or convalescent COVID-19. This chain connects TRBV3-1 (or the pseudogene TRBV3-2) to TRBJ2-2, with TRBD2 matching over 8 bases. Material: peripheral blood. The CDR3 DNA sequence: TGTGCCAGCAGCGCCGGGGGGGCCGGGGAGCTGTTTTTT. Translation gives CASSAGGAGELFF.